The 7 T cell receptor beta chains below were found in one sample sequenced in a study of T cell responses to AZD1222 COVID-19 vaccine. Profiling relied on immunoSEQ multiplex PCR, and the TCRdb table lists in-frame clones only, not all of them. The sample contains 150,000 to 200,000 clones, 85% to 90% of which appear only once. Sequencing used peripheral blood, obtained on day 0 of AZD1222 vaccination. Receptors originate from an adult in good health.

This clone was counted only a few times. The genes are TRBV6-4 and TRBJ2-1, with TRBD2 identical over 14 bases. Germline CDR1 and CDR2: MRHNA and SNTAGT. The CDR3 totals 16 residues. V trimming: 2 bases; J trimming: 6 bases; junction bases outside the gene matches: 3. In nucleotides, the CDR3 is TGTGCCAGCAGTGACAGGGGGACTAGCGGGAGCAATGAGCAGTTCTTC. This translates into CASSDRGTSGSNEQFF.

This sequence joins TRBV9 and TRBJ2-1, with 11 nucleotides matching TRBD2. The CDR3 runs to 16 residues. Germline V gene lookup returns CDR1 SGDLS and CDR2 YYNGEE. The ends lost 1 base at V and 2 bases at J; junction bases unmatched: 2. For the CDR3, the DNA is TGTGCCAGCAGCGTACTAGCGGGGGGCCCCTACAATGAGCAGTTCTTC. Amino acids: CASSVLAGGPYNEQFF.

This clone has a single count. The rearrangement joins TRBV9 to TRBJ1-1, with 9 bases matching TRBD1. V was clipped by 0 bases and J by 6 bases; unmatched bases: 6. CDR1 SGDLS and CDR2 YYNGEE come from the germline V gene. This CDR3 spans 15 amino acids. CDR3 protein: CASSVGGWDRAEAFF. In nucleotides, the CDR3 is TGTGCCAGCAGCGTAGGAGGTTGGGACAGGGCTGAAGCTTTCTTT.

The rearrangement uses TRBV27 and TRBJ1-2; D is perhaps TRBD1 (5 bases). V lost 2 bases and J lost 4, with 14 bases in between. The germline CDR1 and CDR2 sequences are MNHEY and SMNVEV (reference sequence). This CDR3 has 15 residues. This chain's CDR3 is CASSLGGTGIYGYTF. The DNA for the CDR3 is TGTGCCAGCAGTTTAGGAGGGACGGGAATCTATGGCTACACCTTC.

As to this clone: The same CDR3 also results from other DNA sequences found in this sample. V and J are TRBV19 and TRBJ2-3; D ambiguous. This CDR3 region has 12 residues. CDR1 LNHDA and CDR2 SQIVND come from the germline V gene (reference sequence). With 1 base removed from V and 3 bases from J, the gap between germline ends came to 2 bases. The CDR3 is CASSIGTDTQYF. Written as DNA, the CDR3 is TGTGCCAGTAGTATAGGAACAGATACGCAGTATTTT.

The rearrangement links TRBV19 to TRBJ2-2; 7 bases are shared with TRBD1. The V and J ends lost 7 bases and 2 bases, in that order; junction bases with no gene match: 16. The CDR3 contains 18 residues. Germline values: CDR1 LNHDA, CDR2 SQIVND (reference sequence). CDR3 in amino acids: CASNSPNPGQSNTGELFF. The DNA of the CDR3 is TGTGCCAGTAACTCCCCCAATCCGGGACAGAGTAACACCGGGGAGCTGTTTTTT.

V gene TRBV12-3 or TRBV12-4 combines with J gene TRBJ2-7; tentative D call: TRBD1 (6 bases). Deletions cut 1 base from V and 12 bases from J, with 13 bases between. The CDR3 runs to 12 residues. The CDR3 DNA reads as TGTGCCAGCAGTTTAGACAGGGATAGTCGGTACTTC. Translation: CASSLDRDSRYF.